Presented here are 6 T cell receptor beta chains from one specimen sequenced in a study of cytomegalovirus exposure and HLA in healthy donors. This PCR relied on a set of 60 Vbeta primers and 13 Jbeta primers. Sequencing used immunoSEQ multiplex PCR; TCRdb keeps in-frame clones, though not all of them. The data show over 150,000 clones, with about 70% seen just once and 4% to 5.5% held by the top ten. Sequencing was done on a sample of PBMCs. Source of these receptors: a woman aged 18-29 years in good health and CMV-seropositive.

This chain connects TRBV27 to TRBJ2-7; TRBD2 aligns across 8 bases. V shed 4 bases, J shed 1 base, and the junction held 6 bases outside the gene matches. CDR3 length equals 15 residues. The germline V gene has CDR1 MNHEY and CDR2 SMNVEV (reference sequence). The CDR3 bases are TGTGCCAGCAGTTATAGCGGGGTGAGATCCTACGAGCAGTACTTC. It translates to CASSYSGVRSYEQYF.

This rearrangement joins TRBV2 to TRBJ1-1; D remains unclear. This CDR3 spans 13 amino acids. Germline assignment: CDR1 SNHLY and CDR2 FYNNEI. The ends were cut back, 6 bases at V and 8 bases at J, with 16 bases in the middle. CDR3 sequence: CASRAALNWEAFF. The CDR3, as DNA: TGTGCCAGCAGAGCCGCCCTGAACTGGGAAGCTTTCTTT.

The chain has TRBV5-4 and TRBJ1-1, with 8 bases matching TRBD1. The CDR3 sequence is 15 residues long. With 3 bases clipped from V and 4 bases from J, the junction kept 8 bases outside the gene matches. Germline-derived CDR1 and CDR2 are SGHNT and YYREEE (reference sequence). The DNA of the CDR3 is TGTGCCAGCAGCTCCAAGACAGGGGTGAGCACTGAAGCTTTCTTT. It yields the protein CASSSKTGVSTEAFF.

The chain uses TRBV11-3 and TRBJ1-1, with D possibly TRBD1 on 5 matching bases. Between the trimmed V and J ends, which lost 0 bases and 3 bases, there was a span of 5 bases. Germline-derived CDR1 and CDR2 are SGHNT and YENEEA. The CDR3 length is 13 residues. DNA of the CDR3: TGTGCCAGCAGCTTAGAAGGGGACACTGAAGCTTTCTTT. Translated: CASSLEGDTEAFF.

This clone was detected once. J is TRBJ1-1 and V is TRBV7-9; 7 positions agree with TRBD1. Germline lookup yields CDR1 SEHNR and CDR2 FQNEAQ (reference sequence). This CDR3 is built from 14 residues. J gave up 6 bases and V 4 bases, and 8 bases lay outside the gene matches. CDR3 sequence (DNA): TGTGCCAGCAGCTCAAATAAAAGGGGGCCTGAAGCTTTCTTT. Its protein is CASSSNKRGPEAFF.

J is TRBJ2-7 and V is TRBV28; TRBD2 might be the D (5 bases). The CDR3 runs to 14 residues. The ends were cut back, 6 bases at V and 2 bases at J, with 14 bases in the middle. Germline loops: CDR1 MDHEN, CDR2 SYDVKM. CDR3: CASSPPSGPYEQYF. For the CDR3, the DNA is TGTGCCAGCAGCCCTCCCAGCGGCCCCTACGAGCAGTACTTC. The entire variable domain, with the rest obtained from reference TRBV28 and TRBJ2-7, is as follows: DVKVTQSSRYLVKRTGEKVFLECVQDMDHENMFWYRQDPGLGLRLIYFSYDVKMKEKGDIPEGYSVSREKKERFSLILESASTNQTSMYLCASSPPSGPYEQYFGPGTRLTVT.